Listed below are T cell receptor beta chains from one sample, sequenced in a study of T-cell reconstitution after alpha-beta-depleted transplantation in children. TCRdb processed the PCR reads anew with MiXCR; each CDR3 protein has one entry. This sample has hundreds of thousands of distinct CDR3 sequences; about 12% occur once, and the top ten carry 0.65% to 0.9%. Sequenced material: PBMCs, taken before TCRalphabeta/CD19-depleted stem cell transplant. All receptors derive from a girl aged 2 to 10 with congenital amegakaryocytic thrombocytopenia, due to receive a stem cell transplant. The CDR3 runs from the conserved cysteine through the conserved F or W. The order of the fields is CDR3 length, J gene, clone size, V gene, D gene, CDR3 DNA, CDR3 protein. A D gene is named only where the DNA matches it firmly. Clone size is not always given. Where it is, it says once, few, many or a class for expanded clones.

13 | TRBJ2-7 | - | TRBV2 | - | TGTGCCAGCAAGATGGGGCTCCGGTACGAGCAGTACTTC | CASKMGLRYEQYF
18 | TRBJ2-4 | few | TRBV5-1 | - | TGCGCCAGCAGCCGGATACAGACAAGGACAATAGCCAAAAACATTCAGTACTTC | CASSRIQTRTIAKNIQYF
14 | TRBJ2-3 | few | TRBV28 | - | TGTGCCAGCAGCACGGTCGCTGCACGAGATACGCAGTATTTT | CASSTVAARDTQYF
16 | TRBJ2-1 | - | TRBV7-9 | TRBD2 | TGTGCCAGCAGCTATCGACTAGCGGGTATTTACAATGAGCAGTTCTTC | CASSYRLAGIYNEQFF
13 | TRBJ1-4 | few | TRBV12-3/TRBV12-4 | - | TGTGCCAGCAGTTCTAGGACGGCTGAAAAACTGTTTTTT | CASSSRTAEKLFF
13 | TRBJ1-1 | many | TRBV6-1 | - | TGTGCCAGCAGTCCGAGGGTGGACACTGAAGCTTTCTTT | CASSPRVDTEAFF
13 | TRBJ2-7 | many | TRBV5-1 | - | TGCGCCAGCAGCTTGGGCCTTGAATACGAGCAGTACTTC | CASSLGLEYEQYF
17 | TRBJ2-5 | - | TRBV3-1 | TRBD2 | TGTGCCAGCAGCCTAAATCTCCTAGCGGATGGGCGGGAGACCCAGTACTTC | CASSLNLLADGRETQYF
17 | TRBJ2-1 | many | TRBV6-1 | - | TGTGCCAGCCCCGGGGAAAGGGGAGGAAGCTCCTACAATGAGCAGTTCTTC | CASPGERGGSSYNEQFF
15 | TRBJ2-7 | many | TRBV20-1 | TRBD2 | TGCAGTGCTAGAGGCAGCGGGAGGAGTTCCTACGAGCAGTACTTC | CSARGSGRSSYEQYF
17 | TRBJ2-7 | many | TRBV4-2 | TRBD2 | TGTGCCAGCAGCCAATTAGGAGCTAGCGGAAGCTCCTACGAGCAGTACTTC | CASSQLGASGSSYEQYF
15 | TRBJ2-5 | - | TRBV12-3/TRBV12-4 | - | TGTGCCAGCAGCTCGGCGGGACAAGAGGGAGAGACCCAGTACTTC | CASSSAGQEGETQYF
14 | TRBJ2-3 | - | TRBV28 | - | TGTGCCAGCAGTTTATTCATACCTACAGATACGCAGTATTTT | CASSLFIPTDTQYF
14 | TRBJ2-7 | many | TRBV28 | - | TGTGCCAGCAGATCGGGACTGCTATCCTACGAGCAGTACTTC | CASRSGLLSYEQYF
13 | TRBJ1-1 | - | TRBV9 | - | TGTGCCAGCAGCCCCTTTATGAACACTGAAGCTTTCTTT | CASSPFMNTEAFF
13 | TRBJ2-1 | many | TRBV29-1 | TRBD1 | TGCAGCGTCGGGGACAGGGGATACCATGAGCAGTTCTTC | CSVGDRGYHEQFF
14 | TRBJ1-4 | many | TRBV12-3/TRBV12-4 | TRBD1 | TGTGCCAGCAGTATGGGACAGGGGGCAGAAAAACTGTTTTTT | CASSMGQGAEKLFF
14 | TRBJ1-2 | many | TRBV29-1 | - | TGCAGCGTTGATTACAGGGCAGATTTCCATGGCTACACCTTC | CSVDYRADFHGYTF
17 | TRBJ2-3 | many | TRBV28 | - | TGTGCCAGCAGTCCGCCGGCTTTGGCTCGGAACACAGATACGCAGTATTTT | CASSPPALARNTDTQYF
15 | TRBJ2-1 | many | TRBV28 | TRBD1 | TGTGCCAGCAGTTTATATGGGACAGGGGGCAATGAGCAGTTCTTC | CASSLYGTGGNEQFF
17 | TRBJ2-3 | many | TRBV9 | TRBD2 | TGTGCCAGCAGCCTCCAAGGGACTAGCGGGTCGACAGATACGCAGTATTTT | CASSLQGTSGSTDTQYF
15 | TRBJ2-6 | many | TRBV7-8 | - | TGTGCCAGCAGCTTTCTCAGGGTCGGGGCCAACGTCCTGACTTTC | CASSFLRVGANVLTF
17 | TRBJ2-1 | many | TRBV12-3/TRBV12-4 | - | TGTGCCAGCAGTTTAGAAGGGCAGAGGACTTCTCGTAATGAGCAGTTCTTC | CASSLEGQRTSRNEQFF
14 | TRBJ1-2 | - | TRBV29-1 | - | TGCAGCGTCGAGGCCCAGGGCCCAGTAGAAGGCTACACCTTC | CSVEAQGPVEGYTF
16 | TRBJ1-2 | - | TRBV29-1 | TRBD1 | TGCAGCGTGAGCCCGGGACAGGAGAGTCCTCACTATGGCTACACCTTC | CSVSPGQESPHYGYTF
14 | TRBJ1-1 | many | TRBV10-3 | - | TGTGCCTCGGGACCGCGGGGGTTAAACACTGAAGCTTTCTTT | CASGPRGLNTEAFF
16 | TRBJ2-7 | - | TRBV7-8 | - | TGTGCCAGCAGCTTAGAGGGCCCCAAGAGCTCCTACGAGCAGTACTTC | CASSLEGPKSSYEQYF
11 | TRBJ2-1 | few | TRBV29-1 | - | TGCAGCGTTGATAGCGTCGGTGAGCAGTTCTTC | CSVDSVGEQFF
12 | TRBJ2-5 | few | TRBV11-2 | - | TGTGCCAGCAGGCCCCTGGGGGAGACCCAGTACTTC | CASRPLGETQYF
14 | TRBJ2-3 | - | TRBV12-3/TRBV12-4 | - | TGTGCCAGCAGTTTACCTTTCCGGACAGATACGCAGTATTTT | CASSLPFRTDTQYF
15 | TRBJ2-7 | few | TRBV5-1 | TRBD1 | TGCGCCAGCAGCTTGGTATGGGACAGGTCGTACGAGCAGTACTTC | CASSLVWDRSYEQYF
13 | TRBJ2-7 | many | TRBV29-1 | TRBD1 | TGCAGCGTTACAAAGACAGGGCAGGCCGAGCAGTACTTC | CSVTKTGQAEQYF
16 | TRBJ2-3 | many | TRBV20-1 | - | TGCAGTGCTAGAGATGTCCGCGGGGCGGAGGCAGATACGCAGTATTTT | CSARDVRGAEADTQYF
13 | TRBJ1-2 | - | TRBV9 | - | TGTGCCAGCAGCGTCGCAGGGCGCTATGGCTACACCTTC | CASSVAGRYGYTF
17 | TRBJ2-3 | many | TRBV5-1 | TRBD1 | TGCGCCAGCAGCTCTCACCTCCGGGACAGGGTGATAGATACGCAGTATTTT | CASSSHLRDRVIDTQYF
17 | TRBJ2-7 | many | TRBV20-1 | - | TGCAGTGCTAGTGGGCTACACCTCGGACCTGGCGGATACGAGCAGTACTTC | CSASGLHLGPGGYEQYF
14 | TRBJ2-2 | many | TRBV12-3/TRBV12-4 | TRBD2 | TGTGCCAGCAGTCCCCCTAGCGGTGGCGGGGAGCTGTTTTTT | CASSPPSGGGELFF
13 | TRBJ1-1 | few | TRBV5-1 | - | TGCGCCAGCCGAAATCCGGAGAACACTGAAGCTTTCTTT | CASRNPENTEAFF
12 | TRBJ2-5 | - | TRBV12-3/TRBV12-4 | - | TGTGCCAGCAGCCCCCAGGGCGAAGACCAGTACTTC | CASSPQGEDQYF
13 | TRBJ2-7 | - | TRBV12-3/TRBV12-4 | TRBD2 | TGTGCCAGCCGGACTAGCGGGAGTCGAGAGCAGTACTTC | CASRTSGSREQYF
15 | TRBJ2-1 | many | TRBV6-2/TRBV6-3 | - | TGTGCCAGCAGTTACTCGTGGACAGAATACAATGAGCAGTTCTTC | CASSYSWTEYNEQFF
14 | TRBJ2-7 | few | TRBV27 | - | TGTGCCAGCAGTTTAGTCGGCTCGGGGGACGAGCAGTACTTC | CASSLVGSGDEQYF
16 | TRBJ1-1 | many | TRBV7-9 | - | TGTGCCAGCAGCCCCGGATCCGGGACAATGAACACTGAAGCTTTCTTT | CASSPGSGTMNTEAFF
17 | TRBJ2-4 | - | TRBV12-3/TRBV12-4 | - | TGTGCCAGCAGTTTAGGGTTAGGGGATCTGGCCAAAAACATTCAGTACTTC | CASSLGLGDLAKNIQYF
16 | TRBJ2-1 | few | TRBV12-3/TRBV12-4 | - | TGTGCCAGCAGTTTATCGTGGCAGGTGGCACACAATGAGCAGTTCTTC | CASSLSWQVAHNEQFF